One sample yielded the 13 T cell receptor beta chains listed below, sequenced in a study of cytomegalovirus exposure and HLA in healthy donors. PCR used 60 Vbeta primers and 13 Jbeta primers. Sequencing was performed with immunoSEQ multiplex PCR; in TCRdb, only in-frame clones are kept and a portion is missing. The data show some 220,000 clones, roughly 90% seen once. The sequencing input was PBMCs. The origin of the receptors is a woman in her late teens or twenties in good health and CMV-seronegative.

The chain is built from TRBV21-1 and TRBJ1-2. TRBV21-1 is a pseudogene. The CDR3 loop spans 17 amino acids. CDR3 in amino acids: CASSKRVIGRSNYGYTF. CDR3 nucleotide sequence: TGTGCCAGCAGCAAAAGGGTTATTGGGAGGTCTAACTATGGCTACACCTTC.

This clone has a single count. This sequence joins TRBV19 and TRBJ1-1, with 7 bases fitting TRBD1. Germline CDR1 reads LNHDA; CDR2 reads SQIVND (reference sequence). The ends lost 7 bases at V and 3 bases at J; junction bases unmatched: 5. The CDR3 is 13 amino acids. CDR3 sequence: CASTTGVHTEAFF. DNA of the CDR3: TGTGCCAGTACAACAGGGGTGCACACTGAAGCTTTCTTT.

The chain joins TRBV27 to TRBJ1-2, with 7 bases identical to TRBD1. The V gene's germline CDR1 is MNHEY and CDR2 SMNVEV (reference sequence). The CDR3 length is 18 residues. The V segment lost 5 bases and the J segment 4 bases; nucleotides outside the gene matches: 19. CDR3 coding DNA: TGTGCCAGCAGTCTATACCCTCCCTCAGGGACAGATTTCTATGGCTACACCTTC. Protein sequence: CASSLYPPSGTDFYGYTF.

The V gene is TRBV7-2, the J gene TRBJ2-5; a weak D match, TRBD1 (6 bases). Germline V lookup: CDR1 SGHTA, CDR2 FQGNSA. V was cut by 5 bases and J by 1 base, with 8 bases left in between. The CDR3 runs 13 residues. CDR3 region: CASSRQVQETQYF. Here the CDR3 DNA reads TGTGCCAGCAGCCGACAGGTCCAAGAGACCCAGTACTTC.

This chain links TRBV6-5 with TRBJ2-5; D is ambiguous. The CDR3 is 13 residues long. Germline V gene lookup returns CDR1 MNHEY and CDR2 SVGAGI. Trimming stripped 0 bases from V and 7 bases from J, with 9 bases between. CDR3 protein: CASSYSLGGTQYF. The CDR3 DNA follows: TGTGCCAGCAGTTACTCGTTAGGCGGGACCCAGTACTTC.

The CDR3 protein is CASTVNREDLSGKLFF. In nucleotides, the CDR3 is TGTGCCAGTACCGTAAACCGGGAGGACCTGAGTGGAAAACTGTTTTTT. The chain is built from TRBV19 and TRBJ1-4; D is undetermined. V was cut by 7 bases and J by 10 bases, with 25 bases left in between. Germline loops: CDR1 LNHDA, CDR2 SQIVND (reference sequence). The CDR3 spans 16 residues.

J is TRBJ2-1 and V is TRBV4-3; the match to TRBD2 covers 7 bases. CDR3 length equals 14 residues. CDR1 and CDR2 (germline): LGHNA, YSLEER. V shed 1 base, J shed 7 bases, and the junction held 4 bases outside the gene matches. CDR3 in DNA: TGCGCCAGCAGCCAAGGGCTAGCGGCTAATGAGCAGTTCTTC. This gives the protein CASSQGLAANEQFF.

This clone has just a few counts. The chain employs TRBV4-2 and TRBJ2-7; TRBD1 matches at 11 bases. V shed 1 base and J 3 bases; nucleotides not matched to a gene: 2. Germline V gene sequence: CDR1 LGHNA, CDR2 YNFKEQ. This CDR3 comprises 15 residues. The CDR3 region is CASSQGTGGGYEQYF. CDR3 DNA sequence: TGTGCCAGCAGCCAAGGGACAGGGGGCGGCTACGAGCAGTACTTC.

This rearrangement joins TRBV12-5 to TRBJ2-7, with D maybe TRBD2 (6 bases). Per the germline V gene, CDR1 is LGHNT and CDR2 is FRNRAP. The CDR3 is 13 residues long. V was shortened by 1 base and J by 6 bases, with 10 bases between the two germline ends. CDR3 nucleotide sequence: TGTGCTAGTGGTTTGGGGCAGGGAGGCGAGCAGTACTTC. Protein: CASGLGQGGEQYF.

V and J are TRBV5-5 and TRBJ1-2; no definite D call. This CDR3 spans 12 amino acids. V shed 4 bases and J shed 4 bases, with 8 bases lying between them. Germline values: CDR1 SGHKS, CDR2 YYEKEE (reference sequence). CDR3 DNA sequence: TGTGCCAGCAGCGAAGACATCTATGGCTACACCTTC. It encodes CASSEDIYGYTF.

This clone was observed once. This chain connects TRBV6-5 to TRBJ1-1; D perhaps matches TRBD1 (6 bases). CDR3 length: 14 residues. CDR1 is MNHEY, CDR2 SVGAGI, per germline. V was pared by 2 bases and J by 4 bases, with 11 bases between. The CDR3 region has the DNA TGTGCCAGCAGTTACGGGGGGGGCGGCACTGAAGCTTTCTTT. Amino acid sequence: CASSYGGGGTEAFF.

The chain is built from TRBV29-1 and TRBJ2-7; the D gene is possibly TRBD1 (6 bases). Between the trimmed V and J ends, which lost 4 bases and 5 bases, there was a span of 15 bases. The CDR3 extends over 13 amino acids. Germline values: CDR1 SQVTM, CDR2 ANQGSEA. CDR3 sequence reads: CSVARGKRDEQYF. The CDR3 nucleotides read TGCAGCGTTGCCAGGGGTAAGCGAGACGAGCAGTACTTC.

The chain combines TRBV9 with TRBJ1-4, with D possibly TRBD1 on 5 matching bases. CDR3 length equals 15 residues. Germline V lookup: CDR1 SGDLS, CDR2 YYNGEE. Trimming stripped 0 bases from V and 4 bases from J, with 10 bases between. The DNA of the CDR3 is TGTGCCAGCAGCGTAGCTCTGGGGGGTAATGAAAAACTGTTTTTT. Its translation: CASSVALGGNEKLFF.